This T cell receptor (beta chain) was found in a study of blood T cell repertoires in COVID-19. Study-level information: In each case, the material was cDNA or gDNA derived from T cells, B-cell-depleted T cells, or PBMCs.

This table comes from immunoSEQ multiplex PCR, and its TCRdb copy is limited to in-frame clones, with some not included. The table lists 350,000 to 500,000 clones, 88% of them singletons. The V gene's germline CDR1 is MDHEN and CDR2 SYDVKM. V was shortened by 7 bases and J by 6 bases, with 16 bases between the two germline ends. The CDR3 has 15 amino acids. The sequencing input was PBMCs or T cells enriched from blood (not recorded which). The V call is TRBV28, the J call TRBJ1-6, with no clear D. The source is a young woman who had been exposed to COVID-19. CDR3 nucleotides: TGTGCCAGCAACTTAGGAGGGTACGGTAATTCACCCCTCCACTTT. Encoded protein: CASNLGGYGNSPLHF.